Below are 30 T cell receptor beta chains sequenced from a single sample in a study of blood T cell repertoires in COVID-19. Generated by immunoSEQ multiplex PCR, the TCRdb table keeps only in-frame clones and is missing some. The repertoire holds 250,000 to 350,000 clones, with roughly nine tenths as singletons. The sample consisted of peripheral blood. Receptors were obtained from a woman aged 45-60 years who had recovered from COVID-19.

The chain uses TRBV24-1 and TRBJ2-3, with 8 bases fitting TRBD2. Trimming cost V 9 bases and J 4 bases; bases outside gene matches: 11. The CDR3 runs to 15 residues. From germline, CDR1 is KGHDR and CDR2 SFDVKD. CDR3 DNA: TGTGCCACCCTGGGATCAGCGGGGGTTCCAGATACGCAGTATTTT. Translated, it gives CATLGSAGVPDTQYF.

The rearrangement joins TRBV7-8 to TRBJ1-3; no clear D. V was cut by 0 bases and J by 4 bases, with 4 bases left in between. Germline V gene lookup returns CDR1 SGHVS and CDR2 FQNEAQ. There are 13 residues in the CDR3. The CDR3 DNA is TGTGCCAGCAGCTTAGCGTCAGGAAACACCATATATTTT. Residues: CASSLASGNTIYF. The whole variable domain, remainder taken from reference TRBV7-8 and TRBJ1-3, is GAGVSQSPRYKVAKRGQDVALRCDPISGHVSLFWYQQALGQGPEFLTYFQNEAQLDKSGLPSDRFFAERPEGSVSTLKIQRTQQEDSAVYLCASSLASGNTIYFGEGSWLTVV.

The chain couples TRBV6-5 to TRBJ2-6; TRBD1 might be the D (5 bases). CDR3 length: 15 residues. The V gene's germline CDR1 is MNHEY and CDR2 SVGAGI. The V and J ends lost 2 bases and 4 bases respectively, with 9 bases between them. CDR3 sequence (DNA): TGTGCCAGCAGTTACGGGGCCTCCGGGGCCAACGTCCTGACTTTC. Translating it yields CASSYGASGANVLTF.

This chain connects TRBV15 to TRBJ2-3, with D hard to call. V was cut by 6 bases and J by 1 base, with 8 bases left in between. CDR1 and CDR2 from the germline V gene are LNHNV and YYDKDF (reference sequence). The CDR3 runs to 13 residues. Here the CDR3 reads CATSFSGTDTQYF. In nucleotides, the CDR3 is TGTGCCACCAGTTTCTCCGGCACAGATACGCAGTATTTT.

The CDR3 loop is CASSPGMLENYYEAFF. The CDR3 nucleotides read TGTGCCAGCTCACCAGGAATGTTAGAAAACTATTATGAAGCTTTCTTT. The chain joins TRBV18 to TRBJ1-1; D call uncertain. Deletions cut 2 bases from V and 7 bases from J, with 20 bases between. The germline V gene encodes CDR1 KGHSH and CDR2 LQKENI. The CDR3 length is 16 residues.

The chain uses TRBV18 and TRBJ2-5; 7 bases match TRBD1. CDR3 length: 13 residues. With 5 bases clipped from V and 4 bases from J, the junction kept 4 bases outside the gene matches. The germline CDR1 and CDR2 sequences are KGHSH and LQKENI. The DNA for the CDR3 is TGTGCCAGCTCATTACAGGGGCGAGAGACCCAGTACTTC. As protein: CASSLQGRETQYF.

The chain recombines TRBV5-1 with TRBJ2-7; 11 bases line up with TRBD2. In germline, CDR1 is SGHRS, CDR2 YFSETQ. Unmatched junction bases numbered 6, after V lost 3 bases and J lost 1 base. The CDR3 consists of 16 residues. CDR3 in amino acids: CASSSGGLAVSYEQYF. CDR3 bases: TGCGCCAGCAGCTCAGGGGGACTAGCGGTATCCTACGAGCAGTACTTC. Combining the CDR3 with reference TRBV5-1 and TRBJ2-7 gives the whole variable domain KAGVTQTPRYLIKTRGQQVTLSCSPISGHRSVSWYQQTPGQGLQFLFEYFSETQRNKGNFPGRFSGRQFSNSRSEMNVSTLELGDSALYLCASSSGGLAVSYEQYFGPGTRLTVT.

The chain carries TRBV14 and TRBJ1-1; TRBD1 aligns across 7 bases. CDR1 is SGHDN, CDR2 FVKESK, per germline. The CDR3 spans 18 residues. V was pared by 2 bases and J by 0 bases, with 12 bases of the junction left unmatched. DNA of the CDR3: TGTGCCAGCAGCCAAAGGACAGGCCGCTTAGGGGTGAACACTGAAGCTTTCTTT. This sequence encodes CASSQRTGRLGVNTEAFF.

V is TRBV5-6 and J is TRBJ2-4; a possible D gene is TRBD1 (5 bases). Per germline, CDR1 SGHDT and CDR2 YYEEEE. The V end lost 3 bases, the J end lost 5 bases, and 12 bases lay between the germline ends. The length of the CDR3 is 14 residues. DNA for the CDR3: TGTGCCAGCAGCTGGATACAGGTTGAAAACATTCAGTACTTC. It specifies CASSWIQVENIQYF.

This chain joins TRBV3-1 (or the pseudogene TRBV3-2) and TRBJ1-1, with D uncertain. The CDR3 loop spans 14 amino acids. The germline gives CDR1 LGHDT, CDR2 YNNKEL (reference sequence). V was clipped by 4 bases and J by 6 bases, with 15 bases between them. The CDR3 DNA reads TGTGCCAGCAGCCCGCTGTTTAAGCGGGCTGAAGCTTTCTTT. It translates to CASSPLFKRAEAFF.

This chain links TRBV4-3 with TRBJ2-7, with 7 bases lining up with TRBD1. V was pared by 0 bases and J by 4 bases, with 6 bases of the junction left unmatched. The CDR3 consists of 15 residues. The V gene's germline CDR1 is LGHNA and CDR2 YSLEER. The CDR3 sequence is CASSQDRGGLYEQYF. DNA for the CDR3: TGCGCCAGCAGCCAAGATAGAGGGGGCTTGTACGAGCAGTACTTC.

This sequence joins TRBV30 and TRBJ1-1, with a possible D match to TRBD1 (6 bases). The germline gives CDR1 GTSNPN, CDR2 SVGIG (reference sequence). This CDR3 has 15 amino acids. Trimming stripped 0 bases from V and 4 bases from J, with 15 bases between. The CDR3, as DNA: TGTGCCTGGAGTGTATATCGACAGGCACCCACTGAAGCTTTCTTT. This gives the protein CAWSVYRQAPTEAFF.

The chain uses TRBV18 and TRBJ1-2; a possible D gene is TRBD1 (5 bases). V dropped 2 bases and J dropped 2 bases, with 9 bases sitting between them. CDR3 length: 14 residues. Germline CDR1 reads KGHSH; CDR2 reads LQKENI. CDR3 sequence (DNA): TGTGCCAGCTCACCAGGCAGGGTGAACTATGGCTACACCTTC. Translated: CASSPGRVNYGYTF.

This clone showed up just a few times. The chain's CDR3 is CASTQMGGATEAFF. CDR3 nucleotide sequence: TGTGCCAGCACCCAAATGGGAGGGGCCACTGAAGCTTTCTTT. This sequence joins TRBV7-2 and TRBJ1-1; possibly TRBD1 for D (5 bases). The CDR3 sequence is 14 residues long. Germline loops: CDR1 SGHTA, CDR2 FQGNSA. V lost 7 bases and J 4 bases, leaving 16 bases between the germline ends.

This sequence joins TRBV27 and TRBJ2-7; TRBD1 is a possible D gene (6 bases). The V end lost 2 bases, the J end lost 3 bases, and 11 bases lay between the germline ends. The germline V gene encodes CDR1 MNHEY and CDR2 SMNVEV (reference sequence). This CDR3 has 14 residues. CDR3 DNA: TGTGCCAGCAGTTTAAATACAGGGAACTACGAGCAGTACTTC. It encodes CASSLNTGNYEQYF.

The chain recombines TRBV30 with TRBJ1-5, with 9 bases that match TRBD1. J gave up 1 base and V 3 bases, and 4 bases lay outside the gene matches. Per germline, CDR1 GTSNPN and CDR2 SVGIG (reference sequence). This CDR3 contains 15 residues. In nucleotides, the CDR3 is TGTGCCTGGAGCACGGGACAGGGCAGCAATCAGCCCCAGCATTTT. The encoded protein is CAWSTGQGSNQPQHF.

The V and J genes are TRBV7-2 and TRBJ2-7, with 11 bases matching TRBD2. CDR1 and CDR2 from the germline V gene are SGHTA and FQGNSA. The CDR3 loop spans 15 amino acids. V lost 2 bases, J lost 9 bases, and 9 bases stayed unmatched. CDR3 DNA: TGTGCCAGCAGCTTAATCACTAGCGGGAGAAATTGGCAGTACTTC. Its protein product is CASSLITSGRNWQYF.

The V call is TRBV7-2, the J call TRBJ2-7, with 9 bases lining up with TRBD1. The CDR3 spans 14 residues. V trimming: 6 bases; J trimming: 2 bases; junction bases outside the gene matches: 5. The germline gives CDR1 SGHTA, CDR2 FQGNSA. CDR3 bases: TGTGCCAGCAGGCCCGGGACAGGGACCTACGAGCAGTACTTC. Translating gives CASRPGTGTYEQYF.

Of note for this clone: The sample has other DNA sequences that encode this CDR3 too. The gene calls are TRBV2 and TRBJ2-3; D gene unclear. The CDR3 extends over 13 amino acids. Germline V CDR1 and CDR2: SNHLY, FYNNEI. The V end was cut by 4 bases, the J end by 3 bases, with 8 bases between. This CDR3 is CASSATSTDTQYF. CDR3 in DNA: TGTGCCAGCAGTGCCACTTCTACAGATACGCAGTATTTT. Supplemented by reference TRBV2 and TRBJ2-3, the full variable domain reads EPEVTQTPSHQVTQMGQEVILRCVPISNHLYFYWYRQILGQKVEFLVSFYNNEISEKSEIFDDQFSVERPDGSNFTLKIRSTKLEDSAMYFCASSATSTDTQYFGPGTRLTVL.

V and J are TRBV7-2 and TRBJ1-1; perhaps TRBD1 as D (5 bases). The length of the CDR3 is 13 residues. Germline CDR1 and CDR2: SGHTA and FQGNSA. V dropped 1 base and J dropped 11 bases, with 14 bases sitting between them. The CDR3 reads CASSLGGGASAFF. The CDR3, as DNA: TGTGCCAGCAGCTTAGGCGGAGGGGCGAGCGCTTTCTTT.

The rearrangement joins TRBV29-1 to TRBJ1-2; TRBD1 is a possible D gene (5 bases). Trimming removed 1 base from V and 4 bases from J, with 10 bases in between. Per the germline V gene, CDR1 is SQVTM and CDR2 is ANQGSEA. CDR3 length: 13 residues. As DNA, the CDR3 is TGCAGCGTTGAAGGGGGCGCTGGCTATGGCTACACCTTC. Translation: CSVEGGAGYGYTF.

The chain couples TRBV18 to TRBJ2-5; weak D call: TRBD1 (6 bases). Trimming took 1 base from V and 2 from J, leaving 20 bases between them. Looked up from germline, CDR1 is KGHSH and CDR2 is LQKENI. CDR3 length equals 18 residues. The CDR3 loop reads CASSPQSGMSGAQETQYF. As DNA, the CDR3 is TGTGCCAGCTCACCACAATCCGGGATGTCAGGGGCACAAGAGACCCAGTACTTC.

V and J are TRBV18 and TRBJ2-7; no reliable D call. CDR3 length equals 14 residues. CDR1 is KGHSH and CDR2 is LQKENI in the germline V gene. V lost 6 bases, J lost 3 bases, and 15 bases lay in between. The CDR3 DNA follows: TGTGCCAGCTCCCTCAACGGCCAGGACTACGAGCAGTACTTC. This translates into CASSLNGQDYEQYF.

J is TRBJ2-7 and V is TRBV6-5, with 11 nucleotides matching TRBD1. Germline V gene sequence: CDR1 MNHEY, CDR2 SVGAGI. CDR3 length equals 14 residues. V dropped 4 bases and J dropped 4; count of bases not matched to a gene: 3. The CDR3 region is CASSLGTGGYEQYF. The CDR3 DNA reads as TGTGCCAGCAGTTTGGGGACAGGGGGGTACGAGCAGTACTTC.

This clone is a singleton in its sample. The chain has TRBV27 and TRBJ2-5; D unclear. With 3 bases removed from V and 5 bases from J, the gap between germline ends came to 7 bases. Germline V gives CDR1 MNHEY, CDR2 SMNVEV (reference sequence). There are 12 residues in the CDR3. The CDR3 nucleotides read TGTGCCAGCAGTTTTGTAGAGGAGACCCAGTACTTC. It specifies CASSFVEETQYF.

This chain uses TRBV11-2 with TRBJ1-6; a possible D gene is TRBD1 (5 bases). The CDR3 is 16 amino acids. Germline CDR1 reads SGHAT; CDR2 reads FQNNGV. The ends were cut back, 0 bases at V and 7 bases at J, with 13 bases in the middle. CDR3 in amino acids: CASSLEPYRGNSPLHF. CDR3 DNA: TGTGCCAGCAGCTTAGAGCCGTACCGGGGGAATTCACCCCTCCACTTT.

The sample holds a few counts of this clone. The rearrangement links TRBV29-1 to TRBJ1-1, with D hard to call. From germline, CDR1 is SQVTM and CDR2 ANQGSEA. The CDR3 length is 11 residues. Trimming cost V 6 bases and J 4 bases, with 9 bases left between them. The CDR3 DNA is TGCAGCGTCGGCCCGGGCACTGAAGCTTTCTTT. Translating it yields CSVGPGTEAFF.

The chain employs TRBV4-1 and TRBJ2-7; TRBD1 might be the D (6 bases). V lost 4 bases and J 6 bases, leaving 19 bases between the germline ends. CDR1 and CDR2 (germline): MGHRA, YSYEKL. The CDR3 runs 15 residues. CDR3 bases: TGCGCCAGCAGCCCGAGTCAGGGGCGGGTCGGCGAGCAGTACTTC. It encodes CASSPSQGRVGEQYF.

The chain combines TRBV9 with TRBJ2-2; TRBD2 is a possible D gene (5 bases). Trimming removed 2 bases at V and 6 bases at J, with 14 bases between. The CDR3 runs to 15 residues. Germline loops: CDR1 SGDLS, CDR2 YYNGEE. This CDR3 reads CASSVSSKGSGELFF. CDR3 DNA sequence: TGTGCCAGCAGCGTTTCTAGCAAAGGATCCGGGGAGCTGTTTTTT.

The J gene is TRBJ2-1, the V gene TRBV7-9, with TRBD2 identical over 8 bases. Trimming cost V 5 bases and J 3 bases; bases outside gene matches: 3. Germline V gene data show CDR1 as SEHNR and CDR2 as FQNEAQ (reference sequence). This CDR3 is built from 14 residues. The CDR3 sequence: CASSPGLDYNEQFF. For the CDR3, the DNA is TGTGCCAGCAGCCCGGGACTAGACTACAATGAGCAGTTCTTC.